Listed below are T cell receptor beta chains from one sample, sequenced in a study of OX40 agonist ivuxolimab in advanced cancers. Clones were read by immunoSEQ multiplex PCR, and TCRdb kept only the in-frame ones, dropping some. In the table there are about 41,000 clones, around 84% of which are singletons. The material was CD4+ or CD8+ T cells sorted from blood, obtained in a trial of the OX40 agonist ivuxolimab. The receptors originated from an adult with an advanced solid tumor such as melanoma, head and neck, liver or kidney cancer. Both conserved end residues are part of each CDR3.

v_gene,CDR3aa
TRBV5-1,CASSQGQGTEKLFF
TRBV2,CASSDSAPNYGYTF
TRBV7-9,CASSLTLAGGPVGETQYF
TRBV18,CASSPRTSGLAEIYEQYF
TRBV6-5,CASSSAGAQGSYEQYF
TRBV7-9,CASRNRTGRETQYF
TRBV7-6,CASSSSGALAEQFF
TRBV5-8,CASSRQGIYEQYF
TRBV9,CASSIGTVKTGELFF
TRBV19,CASSIQGANQPQHF
TRBV6-4,CASSLTVNTEAFF
TRBV5-1,CASSSGILNTEAFF
TRBV6-1,CASSEGGRNTEAFF
TRBV11-2,CASSPRLAGNEQFF
TRBV11-3,CASSPGGPSDTEAFF
TRBV27,CASSLTSGGYNEQFF
TRBV4-1,CASSQDRGNNSPLHF
TRBV5-1,CASRYRQNPLYEQYF
TRBV10-3,CAINGERYPGNTIYF
TRBV6-6,CASSYSGLAGVEQYF
TRBV4-1,CASSQEDVSSYEQYF
TRBV6-5,CASSYKRDSYNEQFF
TRBV5-1,CASSFIGLRKNTGELFF
TRBV6-6,CASSLGQAAGSPLHF
TRBV15,CATSRFRGRTDTQYF
TRBV14,CASSQVPQGYLEKLFF
TRBV9,CASSVGQGAYEQYF
TRBV4-2,CASSQSGREGNQPQHF
TRBV7-3,CASSPSIGGYTF
TRBV6-5,CASSYVSPGSNEQFF
TRBV4-2,CASSLDVRGIPYEQYF
TRBV27,CASSFPRPNTGELFF
TRBV7-9,CASSRTGTSTYEQYF
TRBV10-3,CAITNEEGQPQHF
TRBV7-9,CASSLQGYEQYF
TRBV4-1,CASSRDVSYEQYF
TRBV7-2,CASSPRRRHYEQYF
TRBV4-1,CASSRGERQGYEQYF
TRBV20-1,CSAKLNEQFF
TRBV7-9,CASSLVNTEAFF
TRBV5-1,CASPTNRHF
TRBV7-2,CASSLGTRGYTF